This TCR beta chain was recovered during a study of beta chain features in type 1 diabetes. On the study more broadly: Across every sample, roughly 100 million sorted cells were examined in total.

Broader study findings: Moderate yet significant TCRB CDR3 shortening was seen in Type 1 diabetes patients in all four CD4+ subsets. Among type 1 diabetes patients, VDJ junctions had fewer insertions and more deletions. Patients showed naive, central memory and Treg TCRB repertoires that appeared more similar than those of healthy donors.

The CDR3 sequence is 11 residues long. The V end lost 5 bases, the J end lost 6 bases, and 8 bases lay between the germline ends. Germline CDR1 reads SEHNR; CDR2 reads FQNEAQ (reference sequence). Sorting gave populations that all exceeded 98% purity. Isolated RNA was reverse transcribed in full, so expressed TCRB transcripts were sequenced. Data came from immunoSEQ multiplex PCR; TCRdb stores just in-frame clones and leaves some out. The sample lists about 340,000 clones, roughly 9% occurring once. In this sample, this clone turned up a few times. The antigen remains undetermined. The sequence derives from a man aged 25 to 40 with type 1 diabetes. The chain has TRBV7-9 and TRBJ2-7; the D is unclear. The sequencing input was central memory CD4+ T cells from blood. The CDR3, as DNA: TGTGCCAGCAGCATTCAGCGCGAGCAGTACTTC. It translates to CASSIQREQYF.